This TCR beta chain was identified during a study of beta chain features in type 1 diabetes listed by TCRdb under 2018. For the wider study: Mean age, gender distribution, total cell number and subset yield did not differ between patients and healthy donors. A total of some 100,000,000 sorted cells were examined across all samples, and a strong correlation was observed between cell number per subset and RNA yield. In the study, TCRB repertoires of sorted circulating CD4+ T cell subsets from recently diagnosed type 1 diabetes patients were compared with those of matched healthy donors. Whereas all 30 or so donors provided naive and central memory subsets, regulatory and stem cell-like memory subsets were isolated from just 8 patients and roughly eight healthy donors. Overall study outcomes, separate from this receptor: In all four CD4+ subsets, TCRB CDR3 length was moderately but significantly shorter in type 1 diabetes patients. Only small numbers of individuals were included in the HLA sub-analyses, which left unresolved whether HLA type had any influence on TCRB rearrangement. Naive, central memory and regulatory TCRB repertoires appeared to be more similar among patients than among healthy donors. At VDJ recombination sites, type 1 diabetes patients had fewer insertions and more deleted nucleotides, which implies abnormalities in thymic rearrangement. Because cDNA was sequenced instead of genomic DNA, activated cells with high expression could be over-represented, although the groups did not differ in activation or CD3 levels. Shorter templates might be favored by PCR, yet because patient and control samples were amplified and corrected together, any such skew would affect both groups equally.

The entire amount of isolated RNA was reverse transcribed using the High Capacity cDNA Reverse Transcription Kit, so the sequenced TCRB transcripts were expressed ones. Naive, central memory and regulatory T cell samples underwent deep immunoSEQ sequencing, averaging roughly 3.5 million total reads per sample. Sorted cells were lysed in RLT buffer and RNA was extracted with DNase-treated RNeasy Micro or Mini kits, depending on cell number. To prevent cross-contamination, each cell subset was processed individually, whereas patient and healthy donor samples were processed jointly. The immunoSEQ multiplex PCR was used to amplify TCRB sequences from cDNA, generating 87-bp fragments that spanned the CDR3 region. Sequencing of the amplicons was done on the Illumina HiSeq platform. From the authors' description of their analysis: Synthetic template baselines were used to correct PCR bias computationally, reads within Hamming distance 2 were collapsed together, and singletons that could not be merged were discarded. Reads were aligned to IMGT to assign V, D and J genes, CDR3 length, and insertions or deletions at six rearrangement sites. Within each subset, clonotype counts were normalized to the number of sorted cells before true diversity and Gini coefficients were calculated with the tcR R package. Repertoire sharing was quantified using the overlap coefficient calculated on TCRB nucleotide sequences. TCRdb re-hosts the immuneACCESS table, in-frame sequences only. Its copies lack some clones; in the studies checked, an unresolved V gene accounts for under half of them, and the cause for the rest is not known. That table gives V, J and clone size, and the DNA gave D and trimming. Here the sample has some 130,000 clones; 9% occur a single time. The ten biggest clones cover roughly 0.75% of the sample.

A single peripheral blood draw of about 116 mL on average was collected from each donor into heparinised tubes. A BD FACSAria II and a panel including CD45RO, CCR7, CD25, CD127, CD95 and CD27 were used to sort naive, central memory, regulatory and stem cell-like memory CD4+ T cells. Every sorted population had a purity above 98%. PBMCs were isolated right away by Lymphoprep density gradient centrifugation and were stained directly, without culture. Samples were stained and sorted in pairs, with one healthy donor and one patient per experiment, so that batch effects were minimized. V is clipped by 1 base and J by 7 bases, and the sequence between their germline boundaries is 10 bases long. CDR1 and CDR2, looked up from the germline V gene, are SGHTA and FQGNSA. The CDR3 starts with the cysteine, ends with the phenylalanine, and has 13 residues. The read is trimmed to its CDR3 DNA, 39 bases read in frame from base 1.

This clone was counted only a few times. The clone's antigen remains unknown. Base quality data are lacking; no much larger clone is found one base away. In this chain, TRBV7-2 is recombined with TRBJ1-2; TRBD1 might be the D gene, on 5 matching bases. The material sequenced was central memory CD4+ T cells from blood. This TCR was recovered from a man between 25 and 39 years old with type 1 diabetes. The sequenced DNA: TGTGCCAGCAGCTTAGAACAAAGGGGTGGCTACACCTTC. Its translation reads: CASSLEQRGGYTF.